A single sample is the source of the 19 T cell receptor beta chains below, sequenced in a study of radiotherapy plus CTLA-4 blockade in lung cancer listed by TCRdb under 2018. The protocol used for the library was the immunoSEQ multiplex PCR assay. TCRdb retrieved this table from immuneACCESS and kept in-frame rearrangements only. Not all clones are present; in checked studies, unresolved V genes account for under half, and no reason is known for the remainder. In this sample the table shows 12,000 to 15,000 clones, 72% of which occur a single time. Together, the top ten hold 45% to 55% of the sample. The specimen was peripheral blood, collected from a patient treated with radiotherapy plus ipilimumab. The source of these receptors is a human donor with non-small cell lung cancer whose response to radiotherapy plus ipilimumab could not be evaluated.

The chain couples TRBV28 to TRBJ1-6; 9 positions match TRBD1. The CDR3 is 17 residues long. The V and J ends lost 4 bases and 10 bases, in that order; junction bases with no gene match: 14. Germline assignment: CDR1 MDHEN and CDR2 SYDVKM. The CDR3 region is CASSSPGQGASGSPLHF. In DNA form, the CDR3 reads TGTGCCAGCAGTTCTCCGGGACAGGGTGCCTCAGGGTCACCCCTCCACTTT.

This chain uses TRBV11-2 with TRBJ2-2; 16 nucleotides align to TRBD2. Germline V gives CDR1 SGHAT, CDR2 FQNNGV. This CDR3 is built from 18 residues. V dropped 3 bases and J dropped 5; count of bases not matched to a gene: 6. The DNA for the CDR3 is TGTGCCAGCAGCTTGGGACTAGCGGGGGGGCCAGGGACCGGGGAGCTGTTTTTT. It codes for CASSLGLAGGPGTGELFF.

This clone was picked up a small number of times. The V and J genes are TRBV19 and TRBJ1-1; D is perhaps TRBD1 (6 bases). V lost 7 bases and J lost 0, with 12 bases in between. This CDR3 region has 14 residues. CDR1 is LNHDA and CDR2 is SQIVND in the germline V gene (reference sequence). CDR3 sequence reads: CASTQGTLNTEAFF. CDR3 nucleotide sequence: TGTGCCAGTACCCAGGGGACGCTGAACACTGAAGCTTTCTTT.

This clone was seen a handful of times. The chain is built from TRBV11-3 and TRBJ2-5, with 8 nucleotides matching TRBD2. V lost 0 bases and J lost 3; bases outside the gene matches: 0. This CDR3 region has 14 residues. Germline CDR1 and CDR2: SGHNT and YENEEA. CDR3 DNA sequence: TGTGCCAGCAGCTTAGATAGCGGGGAAGAGACCCAGTACTTC. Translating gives CASSLDSGEETQYF.

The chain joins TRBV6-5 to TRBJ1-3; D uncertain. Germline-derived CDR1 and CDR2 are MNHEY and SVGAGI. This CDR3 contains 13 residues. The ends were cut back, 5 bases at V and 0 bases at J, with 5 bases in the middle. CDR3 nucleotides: TGTGCCAGCAGTCGGAGCTCTGGAAACACCATATATTTT. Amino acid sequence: CASSRSSGNTIYF.

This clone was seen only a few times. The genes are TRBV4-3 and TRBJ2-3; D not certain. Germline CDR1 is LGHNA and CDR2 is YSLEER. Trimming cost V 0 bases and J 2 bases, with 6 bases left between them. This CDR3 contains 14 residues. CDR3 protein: CASSQDLYTDTQYF. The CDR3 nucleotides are TGCGCCAGCAGCCAAGATCTCTACACAGATACGCAGTATTTT.

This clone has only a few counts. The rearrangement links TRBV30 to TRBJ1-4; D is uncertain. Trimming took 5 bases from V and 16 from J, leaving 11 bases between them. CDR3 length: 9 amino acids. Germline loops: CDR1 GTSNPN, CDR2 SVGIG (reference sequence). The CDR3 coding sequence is TGTGCCTGGCCTATGTCTTCGTTTTTT. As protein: CAWPMSSFF.

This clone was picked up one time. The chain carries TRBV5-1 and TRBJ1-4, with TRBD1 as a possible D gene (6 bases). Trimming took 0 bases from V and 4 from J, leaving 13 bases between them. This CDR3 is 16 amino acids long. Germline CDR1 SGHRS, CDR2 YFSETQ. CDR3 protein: CASSLGAGAGNEKLFF. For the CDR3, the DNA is TGCGCCAGCAGCTTGGGGGCGGGGGCCGGTAATGAAAAACTGTTTTTT.

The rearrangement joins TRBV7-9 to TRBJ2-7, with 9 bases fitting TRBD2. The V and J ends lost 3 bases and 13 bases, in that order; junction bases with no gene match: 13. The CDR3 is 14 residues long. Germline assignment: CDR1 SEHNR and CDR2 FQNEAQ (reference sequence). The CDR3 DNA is TGTGCCAGCAGCTTTAGGGCTAGCGGGGACGAGCGATACTTC. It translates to CASSFRASGDERYF.

The CDR3: CASKQGYPSPLHF. The DNA of the CDR3 is TGTGCCAGCAAACAGGGTTACCCTTCACCCCTCCACTTT. The chain links TRBV6-1 to TRBJ1-6; possibly TRBD1 for D (6 bases). V gave up 7 bases and J gave up 9 bases, with 13 bases separating them. This CDR3 comprises 13 residues. Germline values: CDR1 MNHNS, CDR2 SASEGT.

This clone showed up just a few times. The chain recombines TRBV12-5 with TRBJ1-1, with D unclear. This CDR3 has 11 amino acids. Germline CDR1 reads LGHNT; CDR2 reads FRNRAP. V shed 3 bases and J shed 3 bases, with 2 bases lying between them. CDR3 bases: TGTGCTAGTGGTTTCGACACTGAAGCTTTCTTT. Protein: CASGFDTEAFF.

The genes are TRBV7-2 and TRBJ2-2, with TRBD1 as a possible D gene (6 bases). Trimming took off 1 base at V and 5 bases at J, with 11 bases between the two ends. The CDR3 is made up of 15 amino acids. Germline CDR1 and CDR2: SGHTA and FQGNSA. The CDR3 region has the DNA TGTGCCAGCAGCTTAGGGGGGCCGGGAACCGGGGAGCTGTTTTTT. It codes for CASSLGGPGTGELFF.

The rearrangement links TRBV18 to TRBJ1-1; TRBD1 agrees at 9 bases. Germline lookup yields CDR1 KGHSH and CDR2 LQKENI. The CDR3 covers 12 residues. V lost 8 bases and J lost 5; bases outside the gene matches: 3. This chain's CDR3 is CASRDRETEAFF. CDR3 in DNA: TGTGCCAGCAGGGACAGGGAAACTGAAGCTTTCTTT.

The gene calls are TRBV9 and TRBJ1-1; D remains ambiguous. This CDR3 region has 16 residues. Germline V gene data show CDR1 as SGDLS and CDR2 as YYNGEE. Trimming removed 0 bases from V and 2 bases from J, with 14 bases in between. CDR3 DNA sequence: TGTGCCAGCAGCGTAGGCACGGCCGGGGTAAACACTGAAGCTTTCTTT. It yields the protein CASSVGTAGVNTEAFF.

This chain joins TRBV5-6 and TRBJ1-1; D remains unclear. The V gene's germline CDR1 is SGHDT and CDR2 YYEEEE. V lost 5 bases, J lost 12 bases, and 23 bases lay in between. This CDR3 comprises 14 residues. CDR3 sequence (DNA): TGTGCCAGCAGACCCTCTTGGGCAGACACGGTAACTTTCTTT. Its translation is CASRPSWADTVTFF.

The CDR3 nucleotides are TGCGCCAGCAGCTTGGAAGCCAGGGACTATAGATCCTATAATTCACCCCTCCACTTT. Translating gives CASSLEARDYRSYNSPLHF. V and J are TRBV5-1 and TRBJ1-6; D is perhaps TRBD1 (5 bases). CDR1 is SGHRS and CDR2 is YFSETQ in the germline V gene. V was shortened by 0 bases and J by 1 base, with 17 bases between the two germline ends. CDR3 size: 19 residues.

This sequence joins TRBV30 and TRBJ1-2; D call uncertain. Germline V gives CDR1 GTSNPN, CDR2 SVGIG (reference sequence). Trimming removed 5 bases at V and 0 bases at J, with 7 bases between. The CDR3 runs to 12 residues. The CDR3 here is CAWGTANYGYTF. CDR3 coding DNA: TGTGCCTGGGGTACAGCTAACTATGGCTACACCTTC.

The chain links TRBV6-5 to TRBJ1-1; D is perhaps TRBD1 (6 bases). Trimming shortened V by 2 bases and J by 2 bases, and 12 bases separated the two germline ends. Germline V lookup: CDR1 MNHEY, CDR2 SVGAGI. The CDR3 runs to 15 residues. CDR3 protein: CASSYKAGANTEAFF. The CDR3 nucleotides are TGTGCCAGCAGTTACAAGGCAGGGGCAAACACTGAAGCTTTCTTT.

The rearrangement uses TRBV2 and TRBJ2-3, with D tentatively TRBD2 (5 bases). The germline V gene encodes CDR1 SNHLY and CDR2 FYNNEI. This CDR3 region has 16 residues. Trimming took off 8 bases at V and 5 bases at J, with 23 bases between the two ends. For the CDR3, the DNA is TGTGCCAGCGGACTGCAAAAGGATTCTGCCCGAGATACGCAGTATTTT. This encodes CASGLQKDSARDTQYF. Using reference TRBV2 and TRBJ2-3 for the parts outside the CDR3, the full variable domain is EPEVTQTPSHQVTQMGQEVILRCVPISNHLYFYWYRQILGQKVEFLVSFYNNEISEKSEIFDDQFSVERPDGSNFTLKIRSTKLEDSAMYFCASGLQKDSARDTQYFGPGTRLTVL.